The 20 T cell receptor beta chains below were found in one sample sequenced in a study of T cells in Graves' hyperthyroidism and ophthalmopathy. Amplification of TCR beta CDR3 regions was performed using RNA transcripts as template. The HTBI primer set served for first-round RT-PCR of the TCR CDR3. One entry per CDR3 protein results from TCRdb running MiXCR on the multiplex PCR reads. The data show about 410,000 distinct CDR3 sequences, roughly 15% seen once. The source material was blood. Every receptor here comes from a young man with Graves' ophthalmopathy.

This clonotype was seen a few times. This rearrangement joins TRBV9 to TRBJ2-3; possible D gene TRBD1, 5 bases. This CDR3 is 17 amino acids long. V was shortened by 0 bases and J by 1 base, with 15 bases between the two germline ends. Germline V gives CDR1 SGDLS, CDR2 YYNGEE. The CDR3 loop is CASSVVGFEGGTDTQYF. The DNA of the CDR3 is TGTGCCAGCAGCGTAGTAGGATTCGAAGGGGGCACAGATACGCAGTATTTT.

This clonotype was recorded a few times. The rearrangement joins TRBV10-1 to TRBJ2-7, with D perhaps TRBD2 (6 bases). Trimming removed 2 bases from V and 2 bases from J, with 16 bases in between. CDR1 WNHNN and CDR2 SYGVQD come from the germline V gene (reference sequence). The length of the CDR3 is 16 residues. CDR3 nucleotides: TGCGCCAGCAGTGAGACAACCGGGACGGGAGCCTACGAGCAGTACTTC. Amino acids: CASSETTGTGAYEQYF.

This clonotype was recorded at least ten times. The chain has TRBV15 and TRBJ1-5; tentatively, D is TRBD1 (6 bases). V was trimmed by 4 bases and J by 2 bases, leaving 21 bases between them. Germline lookup yields CDR1 LNHNV and CDR2 YYDKDF (reference sequence). The CDR3 extends over 18 amino acids. In DNA form, the CDR3 reads TGTGCCACCAGCACGTTCGGATACAAACAGGGCGGCAATCAGCCCCAGCATTTT. It encodes CATSTFGYKQGGNQPQHF.

The chain has TRBV6-1 and TRBJ2-7, with D perhaps assigned TRBD1 or TRBD2 (5 bases each). Trimming removed 4 bases from V and 7 bases from J, with 14 bases in between. CDR3 length: 13 amino acids. The V gene's germline CDR1 is MNHNS and CDR2 SASEGT. Here the CDR3 DNA reads TGTGCCAGCAGTGTTCCGGGGACCTGGGAGCAGTACTTC. Translated, it gives CASSVPGTWEQYF.

This clonotype was counted ten times or more. The chain recombines TRBV11-1 with TRBJ2-3; 7 positions agree with TRBD2. The CDR3 has 15 residues. J lost 2 bases, V lost 1 base, and 3 bases had no gene match. CDR1 is SGHAT and CDR2 is FQDESV in the germline V gene (reference sequence). CDR3 region: CASSLGLADTDTQYF. CDR3 coding DNA: TGTGCCAGCAGCTTAGGTCTAGCGGACACAGATACGCAGTATTTT. The full variable domain, in which reference TRBV11-1 and TRBJ2-3 provide the parts outside the CDR3, is EAEVAQSPRYKITEKSQAVAFWCDPISGHATLYWYRQILGQGPELLVQFQDESVVDDSQLPKDRFSAERLKGVDSTLKIQPAELGDSAMYLCASSLGLADTDTQYFGPGTRLTVL.

This clonotype was counted a few times. A much larger clone differs from this one at a single base, so this may be a read error. The chain links TRBV19 to TRBJ2-5; 9 nucleotides align to TRBD2. Germline trimming cut 8 bases from V and 3 bases from J; bases unmatched to any gene: 1. The CDR3 has 12 amino acids. Germline CDR1 is LNHDA and CDR2 is SQIVND (reference sequence). In DNA, the CDR3 is TGTGCCAGTCGACTAGCGGAAGAGACCCAGTACTTC. It codes for CASRLAEETQYF.

This clonotype was detected many times. The gene calls are TRBV5-1 and TRBJ2-2; D is unresolved. Trimming cost V 0 bases and J 1 base, with 7 bases left between them. Germline CDR1 and CDR2: SGHRS and YFSETQ. The CDR3 spans 15 residues. CDR3 loop: CASSLGAGNTGELFF. DNA for the CDR3: TGCGCCAGCAGCTTGGGGGCCGGGAACACCGGGGAGCTGTTTTTT.

The table lists this clonotype with many counts. The rearrangement joins TRBV18 to TRBJ2-5; 9 bases align to TRBD2. Germline V gene lookup returns CDR1 KGHSH and CDR2 LQKENI. The CDR3 has 14 residues. With V trimmed by 6 bases and J by 5 bases, 7 bases remained unmatched. CDR3 region: CASSLGLAFETQYF. CDR3 sequence (DNA): TGTGCCAGCTCGTTGGGACTAGCATTTGAGACCCAGTACTTC.

This clonotype came up many times. The gene calls are TRBV5-6 and TRBJ2-7; 8 bases align to TRBD2. The germline CDR1 and CDR2 sequences are SGHDT and YYEEEE. CDR3 length: 14 residues. Unmatched junction bases numbered 2, after V lost 1 base and J lost 2 bases. This CDR3 is CASSLSGRTYEQYF. For the CDR3, the DNA is TGTGCCAGCAGCTTGAGCGGGAGAACCTACGAGCAGTACTTC.

The chain carries TRBV27 and TRBJ2-7, with D unclear. In germline, CDR1 is MNHEY, CDR2 SMNVEV (reference sequence). The CDR3 totals 14 residues. The V end was cut by 0 bases, the J end by 0 bases, with 6 bases between. This CDR3 is CASSLSLGSYEQYF. The CDR3 nucleotides are TGTGCCAGCAGTTTATCGCTCGGCTCCTACGAGCAGTACTTC.

This chain joins TRBV6-1 and TRBJ1-6; TRBD1 matches at 9 bases. J was trimmed by 9 bases and V by 5 bases; bases with no gene match: 11. The germline V gene has CDR1 MNHNS and CDR2 SASEGT. The CDR3 runs to 16 residues. This CDR3 is CASSPQGANGVSPLHF. CDR3 nucleotide sequence: TGTGCCAGCAGTCCACAGGGGGCAAACGGGGTTTCACCCCTCCACTTT.

This clonotype occurred many times. The V gene is TRBV2, the J gene TRBJ2-7, with TRBD1 matching over 12 bases. This CDR3 contains 15 residues. Losses at the gene ends were 3 bases for V and 3 bases for J; bases not matched to a gene: 3. From germline, CDR1 is SNHLY and CDR2 FYNNEI. The chain's CDR3 is CASSEGQGAYYEQYF. In DNA, the CDR3 is TGTGCCAGCAGTGAGGGACAGGGGGCGTACTACGAGCAGTACTTC.

The sample holds many counts of this clonotype. CDR3 residues: CASSLRGTSYPPNTGELFF. DNA for the CDR3: TGTGCCAGCAGCTTAAGAGGGACTAGTTACCCCCCGAACACCGGGGAGCTGTTTTTT. The chain links TRBV7-3 to TRBJ2-2; TRBD2 matches 8 bases. V lost 1 base, J lost 0 bases, and 10 bases stayed unmatched. The germline gives CDR1 SGHTA, CDR2 FQGTGA. The length of the CDR3 is 19 residues.

The chain recombines TRBV6-1 with TRBJ2-5; 8 positions agree with TRBD1. The CDR3 sequence is 14 residues long. The ends lost 5 bases at V and 4 bases at J; junction bases unmatched: 6. Germline V gives CDR1 MNHNS, CDR2 SASEGT. The CDR3 DNA reads TGTGCCAGCAGTTATTCAGGGGGCCCAGAGACCCAGTACTTC. Its translation: CASSYSGGPETQYF.

The chain joins TRBV9 to TRBJ2-7; D is ambiguous. Looked up from germline, CDR1 is SGDLS and CDR2 is YYNGEE. V was clipped by 0 bases and J by 0 bases, with 16 bases between them. The CDR3 runs to 17 residues. The CDR3 DNA reads TGTGCCAGCAGCGTAGAACCGGCAGGTAGAAGCTCCTACGAGCAGTACTTC. Amino acid sequence: CASSVEPAGRSSYEQYF.

This clonotype appeared many times. The J gene is TRBJ1-5, the V gene TRBV7-2, with D hard to call. The CDR3 is 16 amino acids. Germline-derived CDR1 and CDR2 are SGHTA and FQGNSA. V lost 0 bases to trimming and J lost 6 bases, with 15 bases between them. In DNA, the CDR3 is TGTGCCAGCAGCTTAGCCCCCTCCTTAGGCTTTCAGCCCCAGCATTTT. Translation gives CASSLAPSLGFQPQHF.

For the CDR3, the DNA is TGCGCCAGCAACCGAGAAGGGCTAAACACTGAAGCTTTCTTT. Translated: CASNREGLNTEAFF. The rearrangement uses TRBV4-1 and TRBJ1-1, with D hard to call. V lost 7 bases and J 2 bases, leaving 14 bases between the germline ends. Germline lookup yields CDR1 MGHRA and CDR2 YSYEKL. This CDR3 spans 14 amino acids.

This clonotype was seen repeatedly, ten times or more. The rearrangement uses TRBV20-1 and TRBJ1-1; D is unclear. V was shortened by 1 base and J by 4 bases, with 13 bases between the two germline ends. The CDR3 sequence is 14 residues long. Germline V gene data show CDR1 as DFQATT and CDR2 as SNEGSKA (reference sequence). CDR3 nucleotide sequence: TGCAGTGCTAGAGTTAGACGGACCCCCACTGAAGCTTTCTTT. Translating it yields CSARVRRTPTEAFF.

This clonotype was seen at least ten times. In DNA form, the CDR3 reads TGTGCCAGCAGCCTATGGACTAGCGGAATGAACACCGGGGAGCTGTTTTTT. It codes for CASSLWTSGMNTGELFF. The genes are TRBV27 and TRBJ2-2, with 10 positions matching TRBD2. The V gene end was trimmed by 6 bases and the J gene end by 1 base; junction bases not matched to a gene: 8. The CDR3 contains 17 residues. Germline CDR1 is MNHEY and CDR2 is SMNVEV (reference sequence).

The chain is built from TRBV30 and TRBJ1-6; TRBD1 matches 11 bases. After removal of 1 base from V and 9 bases from J, the junction contained 2 bases not matched to a gene. This CDR3 has 14 residues. Germline V gives CDR1 GTSNPN, CDR2 SVGIG (reference sequence). DNA of the CDR3: TGTGCCTGGAGTGCCGGGACAGGGGGTTCACCCCTCCACTTT. Amino acids: CAWSAGTGGSPLHF.